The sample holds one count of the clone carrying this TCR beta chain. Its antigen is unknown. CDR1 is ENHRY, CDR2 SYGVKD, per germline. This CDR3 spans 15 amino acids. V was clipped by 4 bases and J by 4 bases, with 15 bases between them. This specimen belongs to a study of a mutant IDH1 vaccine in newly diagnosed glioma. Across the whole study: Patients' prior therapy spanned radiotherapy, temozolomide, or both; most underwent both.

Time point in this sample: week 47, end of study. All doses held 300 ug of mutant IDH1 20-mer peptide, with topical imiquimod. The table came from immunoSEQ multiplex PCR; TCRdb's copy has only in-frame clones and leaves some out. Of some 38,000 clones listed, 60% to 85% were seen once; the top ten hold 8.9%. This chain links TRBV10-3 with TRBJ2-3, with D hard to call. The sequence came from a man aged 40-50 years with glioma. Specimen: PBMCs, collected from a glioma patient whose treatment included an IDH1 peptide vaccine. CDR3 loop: CAISGVASAADTQYF. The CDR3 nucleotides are TGTGCCATCAGTGGCGTTGCTTCGGCAGCAGATACGCAGTATTTT.